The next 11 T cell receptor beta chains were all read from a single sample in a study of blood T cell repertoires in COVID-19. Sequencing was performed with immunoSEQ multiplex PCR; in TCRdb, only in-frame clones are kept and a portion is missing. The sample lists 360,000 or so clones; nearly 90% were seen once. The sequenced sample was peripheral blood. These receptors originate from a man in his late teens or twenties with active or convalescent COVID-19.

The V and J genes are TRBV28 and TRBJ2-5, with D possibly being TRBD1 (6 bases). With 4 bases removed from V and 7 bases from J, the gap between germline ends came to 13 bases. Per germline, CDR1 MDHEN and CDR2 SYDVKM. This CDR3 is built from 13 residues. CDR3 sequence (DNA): TGTGCCAGCAGTTCAACAGGGTTAGCGACCCAGTACTTC. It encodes CASSSTGLATQYF.

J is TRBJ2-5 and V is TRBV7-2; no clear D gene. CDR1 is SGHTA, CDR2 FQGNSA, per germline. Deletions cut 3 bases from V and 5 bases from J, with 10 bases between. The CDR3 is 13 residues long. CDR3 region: CASSFPLVETQYF. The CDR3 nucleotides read TGTGCCAGCAGCTTTCCCCTAGTTGAGACCCAGTACTTC.

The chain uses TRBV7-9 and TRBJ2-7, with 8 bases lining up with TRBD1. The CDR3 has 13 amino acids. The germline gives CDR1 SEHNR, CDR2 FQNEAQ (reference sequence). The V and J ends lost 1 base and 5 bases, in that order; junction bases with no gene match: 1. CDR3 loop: CASSLDRGDEQYF. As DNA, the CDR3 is TGTGCCAGCAGCTTAGACAGGGGGGACGAGCAGTACTTC.

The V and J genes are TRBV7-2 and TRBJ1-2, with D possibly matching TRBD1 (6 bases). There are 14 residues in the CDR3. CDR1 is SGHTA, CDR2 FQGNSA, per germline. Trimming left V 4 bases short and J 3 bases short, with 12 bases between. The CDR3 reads CASSSPDSYYGYTF. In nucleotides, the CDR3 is TGTGCCAGCAGCTCCCCGGACAGTTACTATGGCTACACCTTC.

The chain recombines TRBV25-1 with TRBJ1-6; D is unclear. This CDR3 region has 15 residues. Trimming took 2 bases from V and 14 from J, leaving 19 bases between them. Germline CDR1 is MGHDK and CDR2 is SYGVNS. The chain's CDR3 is CASSEETSRGGSLHF. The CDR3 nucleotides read TGTGCCAGCAGTGAAGAGACAAGCCGAGGAGGGTCCCTCCACTTT.

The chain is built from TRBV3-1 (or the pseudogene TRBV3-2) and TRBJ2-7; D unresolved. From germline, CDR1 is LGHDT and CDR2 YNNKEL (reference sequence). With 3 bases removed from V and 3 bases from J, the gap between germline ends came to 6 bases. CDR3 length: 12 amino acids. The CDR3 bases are TGTGCCAGCAGCCATCTAGGCTACGAGCAGTACTTC. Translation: CASSHLGYEQYF.

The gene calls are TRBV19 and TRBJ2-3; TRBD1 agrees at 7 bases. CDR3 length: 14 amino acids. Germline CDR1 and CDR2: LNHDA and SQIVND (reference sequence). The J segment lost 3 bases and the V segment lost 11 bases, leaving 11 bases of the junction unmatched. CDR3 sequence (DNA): TGTGCCGCGTCGGGACAGTTTAGAACAGATACGCAGTATTTT. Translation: CAASGQFRTDTQYF.

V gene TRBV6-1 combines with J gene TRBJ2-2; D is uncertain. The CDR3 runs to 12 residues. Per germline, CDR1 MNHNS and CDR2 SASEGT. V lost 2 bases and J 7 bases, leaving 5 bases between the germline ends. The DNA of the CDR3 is TGTGCCAGCAGTGAATCGGTCGGGGAGCTGTTTTTT. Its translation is CASSESVGELFF.

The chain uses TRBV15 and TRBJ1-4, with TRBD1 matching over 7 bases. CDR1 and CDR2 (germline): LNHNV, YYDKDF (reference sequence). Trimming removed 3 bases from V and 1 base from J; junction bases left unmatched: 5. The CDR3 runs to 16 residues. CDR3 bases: TGTGCCACCAGCAGTCCCACAGGGGAAACTAATGAAAAACTGTTTTTT. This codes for CATSSPTGETNEKLFF.

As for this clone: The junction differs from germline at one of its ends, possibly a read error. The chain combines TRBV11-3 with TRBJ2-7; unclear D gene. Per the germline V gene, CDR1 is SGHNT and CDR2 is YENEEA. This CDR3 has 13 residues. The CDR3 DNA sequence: TGTGCCAGCAGCTTAGGTAGCTCCCACGAGCAGTACTTC. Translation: CASSLGSSHEQYF. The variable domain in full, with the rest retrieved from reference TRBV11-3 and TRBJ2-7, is EAGVVQSPRYKIIEKKQPVAFWCNPISGHNTLYWYLQNLGQGPELLIRYENEEAVDDSQLPKDRFSAERLKGVDSTLKIQPAELGDSAVYLCASSLGSSHEQYFGPGTRLTVT.

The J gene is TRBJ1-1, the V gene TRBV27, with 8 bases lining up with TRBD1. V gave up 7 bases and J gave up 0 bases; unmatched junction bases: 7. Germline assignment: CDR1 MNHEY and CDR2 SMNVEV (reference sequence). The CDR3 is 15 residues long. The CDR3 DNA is TGTGCCAGCAAGCGACAGGGGCCCATGAACACTGAAGCTTTCTTT. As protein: CASKRQGPMNTEAFF.